This entry lists 15 T cell receptor beta chains sequenced from one sample in a study of T cells in Graves' hyperthyroidism and ophthalmopathy. The source material, RNA transcripts, was used to amplify TCR beta CDR3 regions. When the TCR CDR3 underwent first-round RT-PCR, the HTBI primer set was used. TCRdb called the multiplex PCR reads again in MiXCR, with one record for every CDR3 protein. This sample yields approximately 400,000 distinct CDR3 sequences, of which 15% to 18% are seen a single time; 13% to 15% belongs to the top ten. Material: blood. The receptors come from a woman under 30 with Graves' hyperthyroidism.

V and J are TRBV7-8 and TRBJ1-5, with D possibly TRBD1 on 5 matching bases. V was shortened by 3 bases and J by 6 bases, with 18 bases between the two germline ends. The germline CDR1 and CDR2 sequences are SGHVS and FQNEAQ. This CDR3 has 16 amino acids. The chain's CDR3 is CASSLLDPGHGQPQHF. The CDR3 coding sequence is TGTGCCAGCAGCTTGTTGGACCCTGGACATGGTCAGCCCCAGCATTTT. Together with reference TRBV7-8 and TRBJ1-5, the CDR3 gives the full variable domain: GAGVSQSPRYKVAKRGQDVALRCDPISGHVSLFWYQQALGQGPEFLTYFQNEAQLDKSGLPSDRFFAERPEGSVSTLKIQRTQQEDSAVYLCASSLLDPGHGQPQHFGDGTRLSIL.

This clonotype was picked up many times. V usage is TRBV7-9 and J usage is TRBJ2-7; D might be TRBD2 (6 bases). The germline V and J ends were trimmed by 2 bases and 5 bases, with 19 bases remaining between them. In germline, CDR1 is SEHNR, CDR2 FQNEAQ (reference sequence). This CDR3 is 16 amino acids long. This chain's CDR3 is CASSLSFGGPFDEQYF. In DNA, the CDR3 is TGTGCCAGCAGCTTATCTTTCGGAGGGCCATTCGACGAGCAGTACTTC. Together with reference TRBV7-9 and TRBJ2-7, the CDR3 gives the full variable domain: DTGVSQNPRHKITKRGQNVTFRCDPISEHNRLYWYRQTLGQGPEFLTYFQNEAQLEKSRLLSDRFSAERPKGSFSTLEIQRTEQGDSAMYLCASSLSFGGPFDEQYFGPGTRLTVT.

CDR3 sequence (DNA): TGTGCCAGCAGTCCACAGGGAATCTCCTATAATTCACCCCTCCACTTT. Amino acids: CASSPQGISYNSPLHF. The J gene is TRBJ1-6, the V gene TRBV27; tentatively, D is TRBD1 (6 bases). CDR1 MNHEY and CDR2 SMNVEV come from the germline V gene (reference sequence). This CDR3 contains 16 residues. The germline V and J ends were trimmed by 5 bases and 0 bases, with 11 bases remaining between them.

In this sample, this clonotype turned up many times. The chain carries TRBV20-1 and TRBJ2-6, with unresolved D. CDR1 and CDR2 (germline): DFQATT, SNEGSKA (reference sequence). CDR3 length: 12 residues. V lost 5 bases and J 4 bases, leaving 6 bases between the germline ends. The CDR3 DNA sequence: TGCAGTGCTCGTTCCGGGGCCAACGTCCTGACTTTC. Translating gives CSARSGANVLTF.

This clonotype was counted ten times or more. This sequence joins TRBV20-1 and TRBJ2-7; possibly TRBD2 for D (5 bases). This CDR3 is built from 13 residues. Per the germline V gene, CDR1 is DFQATT and CDR2 is SNEGSKA (reference sequence). The V end was cut by 4 bases, the J end by 3 bases, with 13 bases between. The CDR3 DNA reads TGCAGTGCTAATAAGCCCCGGGACTACGAGCAGTACTTC. It specifies CSANKPRDYEQYF.

This clonotype came up many times. This chain links TRBV7-6 with TRBJ2-7; maybe TRBD1 (6 bases). The CDR3 length is 14 residues. V gave up 5 bases and J gave up 7 bases, with 18 bases separating them. Germline CDR1 and CDR2: SGHVS and FNYEAQ. The CDR3 nucleotides are TGTGCCAGCAGCCCGCAGCCGGGACACCAAGAGCAGTACTTC. It translates to CASSPQPGHQEQYF.

The gene calls are TRBV24-1 and TRBJ2-7, with D unclear. V gave up 4 bases and J gave up 4 bases, with 4 bases separating them. Per the germline V gene, CDR1 is KGHDR and CDR2 is SFDVKD. CDR3 length: 11 residues. CDR3 coding DNA: TGTGCCACCAGTGAGGGTTACGAGCAGTACTTC. Translation gives CATSEGYEQYF.

As concerns this clonotype: The CDR3 ends on some other residue instead of the conserved phenylalanine or tryptophan, so this is likely a read error. J is TRBJ2-7 and V is TRBV7-3; D not resolved. This CDR3 contains 13 residues. Germline values: CDR1 SGHTA, CDR2 FQGTGA. This chain's CDR3 is CASGLKPSAEQYI. CDR3 DNA: TGTGCCAGCGGCTTAAAACCCTCTGCTGAGCAGTACATC.

At least ten counts were recorded for this clonotype. The genes are TRBV28 and TRBJ1-2; D not certain. The CDR3 has 14 residues. The V gene lost 3 bases and the J gene lost 4 bases, with 12 bases spanning the gap. Per the germline V gene, CDR1 is MDHEN and CDR2 is SYDVKM. In DNA form, the CDR3 reads TGTGCCAGCAGTTTTCGCGGGGTAATCTATGGCTACACCTTC. It specifies CASSFRGVIYGYTF.

This clonotype was detected ten times or more. The chain couples TRBV20-1 to TRBJ2-7; 12 positions agree with TRBD2. The germline V gene has CDR1 DFQATT and CDR2 SNEGSKA (reference sequence). The CDR3 is 13 amino acids. The CDR3 bases are TGCAGCGGGGGACTAGCGGGTACCTACGAGCAGTACTTC. The encoded protein is CSGGLAGTYEQYF.

The sample holds many counts of this clonotype. This chain connects TRBV3-1 to TRBJ2-1; 9 bases fit TRBD2. V shed 0 bases and J 2 bases; nucleotides not matched to a gene: 8. The CDR3 has 18 residues. The germline gives CDR1 LGHDT, CDR2 YNNKEL (reference sequence). The CDR3 DNA sequence: TGTGCCAGCAGCCAAGAGCTACGTAGCGGGAGACCCTACAATGAGCAGTTCTTC. Protein sequence: CASSQELRSGRPYNEQFF.

This clonotype appeared a single time. This sequence joins TRBV29-1 and TRBJ2-1; D remains unclear. This CDR3 is 12 amino acids long. The germline gives CDR1 SQVTM, CDR2 ANQGSEA. V was cut by 5 bases and J by 3 bases, with 8 bases left in between. The CDR3, as DNA: TGCAGCGTTACGGACGGCTACAATGAGCAGTTCTTC. As protein: CSVTDGYNEQFF.

This clonotype was observed many times. The chain combines TRBV3-1 with TRBJ1-2; weak D call: TRBD1 (5 bases). The ends were cut back, 5 bases at V and 0 bases at J, with 13 bases in the middle. CDR1 and CDR2 from the germline V gene are LGHDT and YNNKEL (reference sequence). The CDR3 is made up of 15 amino acids. Here the CDR3 reads CASSFRGVTNYGYTF. In DNA form, the CDR3 reads TGTGCCAGCAGCTTTCGAGGGGTTACTAACTATGGCTACACCTTC.

This clonotype was counted only a few times. V is TRBV28 and J is TRBJ2-7, with D unclear. This CDR3 region has 10 residues. Trimming shortened V by 5 bases and J by 5 bases, and 4 bases separated the two germline ends. Germline CDR1 reads MDHEN; CDR2 reads SYDVKM. The CDR3 bases are TGTGCCAGCAGTATACACGAGCAGTACTTC. Translated: CASSIHEQYF.

There are a few counts of this clonotype. The genes are TRBV4-3 and TRBJ1-1; D unclear. Trimming took 2 bases from V and 1 from J, leaving 5 bases between them. CDR3 size: 13 residues. Germline CDR1 is LGHNA and CDR2 is YSLEER. CDR3 nucleotides: TGCGCCAGCAGCCAATACACGAACACTGAAGCTTTCTTT. This sequence encodes CASSQYTNTEAFF.